This T cell receptor (beta chain) was found in a study of cytomegalovirus exposure and HLA in healthy donors. Study summary: Out of about 410 genotyped donors, about 80% belonged to the Caucasian-associated ancestry cluster.

Germline loops: CDR1 SGHRS, CDR2 YFSETQ. Trimming shortened V by 0 bases and J by 2 bases, and 4 bases separated the two germline ends. CDR3 length: 13 amino acids. General observations from the study: A later analysis found TCR association rates differed by HLA locus, highest for DRB1 and lowest for HLA-C. CMV antigen specificity was confirmed in vitro for a few CMV-associated chains.

On this clone itself: Its antigen is not known.

PCR was performed using 60 Vbeta and 13 Jbeta primers. Method: immunoSEQ multiplex PCR; TCRdb's copy keeps in-frame clones and lacks some. The data show 110,000 or so clones, about 78% seen once. The rearrangement joins TRBV5-1 to TRBJ2-3; no firm D call. This receptor was identified in a woman in her twenties or thirties in good health and CMV-seropositive. The material sequenced was PBMCs. In DNA form, the CDR3 reads TGCGCCAGCAGCTTGGTCCTCACAGATACGCAGTATTTT. Its translation is CASSLVLTDTQYF. Full variable domain (remainder filled in from reference TRBV5-1 and TRBJ2-3): KAGVTQTPRYLIKTRGQQVTLSCSPISGHRSVSWYQQTPGQGLQFLFEYFSETQRNKGNFPGRFSGRQFSNSRSEMNVSTLELGDSALYLCASSLVLTDTQYFGPGTRLTVL.